A single sample gave rise to the 29 T cell receptor beta chains below, sequenced in a study of T cells in Graves' hyperthyroidism and ophthalmopathy. The TCR beta CDR3 regions underwent amplification using RNA transcripts as the source. First-round RT-PCR targeting the TCR CDR3 was performed with the HTBI primer set. TCRdb recomputed calls from the multiplex PCR reads with MiXCR, one row per CDR3 protein. This table holds roughly 240,000 distinct CDR3 sequences, 16% found once. The sequencing input was blood. Receptor source: a woman aged 18-29 years with Graves' ophthalmopathy.

There are many counts of this clonotype. The V gene is TRBV9, the J gene TRBJ2-1, with D possibly TRBD2 on 5 matching bases. The CDR3 loop spans 12 amino acids. Germline V CDR1 and CDR2: SGDLS, YYNGEE. Trimming left V 4 bases short and J 8 bases short, with 10 bases between. DNA of the CDR3: TGTGCCAGCAGCCGCCCGAGGGATGAGCAGTTCTTC. This encodes CASSRPRDEQFF.

This clonotype was counted many times. This rearrangement joins TRBV5-8 to TRBJ2-5; D call uncertain. The V and J ends lost 0 bases and 2 bases respectively, with 8 bases between them. The CDR3 runs 14 residues. The germline V gene encodes CDR1 SGHTS and CDR2 YDEGEE. The CDR3 DNA reads TGTGCCAGCAGCTTGGGGCAGTTGCAAGAGACCCAGTACTTC. Its translation: CASSLGQLQETQYF.

This clonotype has only a few counts. This chain links TRBV19 with TRBJ1-2, with D uncertain. Per the germline V gene, CDR1 is LNHDA and CDR2 is SQIVND (reference sequence). V was shortened by 6 bases and J by 8 bases, with 13 bases between the two germline ends. The CDR3 spans 12 residues. The CDR3 region has the DNA TGTGCCAGTAGCACTTTCACGGGGGGCTACACCTTC. Encoded protein: CASSTFTGGYTF.

V is TRBV20-1 and J is TRBJ2-7; 11 nucleotides agree with TRBD2. Per the germline V gene, CDR1 is DFQATT and CDR2 is SNEGSKA (reference sequence). The CDR3 is 16 amino acids. J was trimmed by 7 bases and V by 6 bases; bases with no gene match: 17. The DNA for the CDR3 is TGCAGTGCCTACACCGTCCTAGCGGGGGGTCCTCAGGAGCAGTACTTC. This encodes CSAYTVLAGGPQEQYF.

This clonotype was picked up many times. This chain uses TRBV5-6 with TRBJ2-7; 9 bases agree with TRBD2. The CDR3 loop spans 16 amino acids. V lost 3 bases, J lost 4 bases, and 11 bases stayed unmatched. The V gene's germline CDR1 is SGHDT and CDR2 YYEEEE. The CDR3 spells CASSSYSGLATYEQYF. The DNA of the CDR3 is TGTGCCAGCAGCTCTTACTCCGGACTAGCGACGTACGAGCAGTACTTC. Full variable domain (missing parts from reference TRBV5-6 and TRBJ2-7): DAGVTQSPTHLIKTRGQQVTLRCSPKSGHDTVSWYQQALGQGPQFIFQYYEEEERQRGNFPDRFSGHQFPNYSSELNVNALLLGDSALYLCASSSYSGLATYEQYFGPGTRLTVT.

This clonotype was seen at least ten times. The gene calls are TRBV14 and TRBJ2-4; TRBD1 aligns across 8 bases. Germline V gives CDR1 SGHDN, CDR2 FVKESK. With 0 bases clipped from V and 0 bases from J, the junction kept 10 bases outside the gene matches. The CDR3 runs 19 residues. CDR3 coding DNA: TGTGCCAGCAGCCAAGATACGGCCCAGGGGGCTCGAGCCAAAAACATTCAGTACTTC. This gives the protein CASSQDTAQGARAKNIQYF.

The V call is TRBV20-1, the J call TRBJ2-4; D may be TRBD1 (6 bases). Trimming stripped 2 bases from V and 2 bases from J, with 13 bases between. CDR3 length: 15 amino acids. CDR1 is DFQATT, CDR2 SNEGSKA, per germline (reference sequence). The CDR3 sequence is CSARSNTGTKNIQYF. The CDR3 DNA sequence: TGCAGTGCTAGATCAAATACAGGGACCAAAAACATTCAGTACTTC.

The sample holds many counts of this clonotype. The chain has TRBV7-8 and TRBJ1-5, with 7 bases that match TRBD1. This CDR3 region has 16 residues. J gave up 0 bases and V 2 bases, and 4 bases lay outside the gene matches. Germline V gene lookup returns CDR1 SGHVS and CDR2 FQNEAQ. CDR3 sequence (DNA): TGTGCCAGCAGCTTACTAGGGGGCTTTAGCAATCAGCCCCAGCATTTT. It encodes CASSLLGGFSNQPQHF. The full variable domain, in which reference TRBV7-8 and TRBJ1-5 provide the parts outside the CDR3, is GAGVSQSPRYKVAKRGQDVALRCDPISGHVSLFWYQQALGQGPEFLTYFQNEAQLDKSGLPSDRFFAERPEGSVSTLKIQRTQQEDSAVYLCASSLLGGFSNQPQHFGDGTRLSIL.

This clonotype was picked up many times. V is TRBV7-2 and J is TRBJ2-2; no definite D call. This CDR3 comprises 13 residues. V was clipped by 1 base and J by 6 bases, with 6 bases between them. Per the germline V gene, CDR1 is SGHTA and CDR2 is FQGNSA. CDR3 bases: TGTGCCAGCAGCTTAGTTCTAGCCGGGGAGCTGTTTTTT. This sequence encodes CASSLVLAGELFF.

This clonotype has a count of ten or more. This chain links TRBV6-6 with TRBJ2-1, with 8 bases identical to TRBD1. The CDR3 is 15 amino acids. Germline CDR1 reads MNHNY; CDR2 reads SVGAGI (reference sequence). Losses at the gene ends were 0 bases for V and 8 bases for J; bases not matched to a gene: 6. CDR3 bases: TGTGCCAGCAGTTACTCGGGACAGGTGGTCTATGAGCAGTTCTTC. Protein sequence: CASSYSGQVVYEQFF.

This clonotype was counted ten times or more. The V and J genes are TRBV27 and TRBJ1-1; weak D call: TRBD1 (6 bases). The germline V and J ends were trimmed by 3 bases and 11 bases, with 10 bases remaining between them. Germline V gene sequence: CDR1 MNHEY, CDR2 SMNVEV (reference sequence). The CDR3 spans 11 residues. The CDR3: CASSLGGLAFF. Here the CDR3 DNA reads TGTGCCAGCAGTTTGGGGGGCCTGGCTTTCTTT.

This clonotype was found many times. The V gene is TRBV6-1, the J gene TRBJ1-2; no clear D gene. The V end was cut by 4 bases, the J end by 6 bases, with 12 bases between. Germline assignment: CDR1 MNHNS and CDR2 SASEGT. This CDR3 has 13 amino acids. CDR3 DNA sequence: TGTGCCAGCAGTGCCTGGGTGGATAATGGCTACACCTTC. Translation: CASSAWVDNGYTF.

At least ten counts were recorded for this clonotype. V and J are TRBV7-8 and TRBJ1-1, with TRBD1 as a possible D gene (5 bases). Trimming removed 5 bases from V and 7 bases from J, with 14 bases in between. CDR3 length equals 13 residues. Germline V gene lookup returns CDR1 SGHVS and CDR2 FQNEAQ. CDR3 nucleotide sequence: TGTGCCAGCAGCGACCCAGGGTCTGGTGAAGCTTTCTTT. It specifies CASSDPGSGEAFF.

This clonotype was observed at least ten times. This sequence joins TRBV7-9 and TRBJ1-2; 9 bases map to TRBD1. V lost 1 base and J lost 3; bases outside the gene matches: 9. The germline CDR1 and CDR2 sequences are SEHNR and FQNEAQ (reference sequence). CDR3 size: 17 residues. This CDR3 reads CASSLVLGQGGDYGYTF. As DNA, the CDR3 is TGTGCCAGCAGCTTAGTCTTGGGACAGGGAGGGGACTATGGCTACACCTTC.

This clonotype came up many times. This chain links TRBV30 with TRBJ1-1; D uncertain. Per germline, CDR1 GTSNPN and CDR2 SVGIG (reference sequence). This CDR3 has 12 residues. V lost 1 base, J lost 1 base, and 4 bases lay in between. The DNA for the CDR3 is TGTGCCTGGAGTGGAGGGAACACTGAAGCTTTCTTT. Its protein product is CAWSGGNTEAFF.

The rearrangement uses TRBV20-1 and TRBJ1-5, with 8 positions matching TRBD1. There are 14 residues in the CDR3. Germline CDR1 reads DFQATT; CDR2 reads SNEGSKA (reference sequence). V trimming: 5 bases; J trimming: 7 bases; junction bases outside the gene matches: 10. This chain's CDR3 is CSALQGDYNQPQHF. The CDR3 DNA reads as TGCAGTGCTTTACAGGGGGATTATAACCAGCCCCAGCATTTT.

This clonotype was detected many times. This sequence joins TRBV15 and TRBJ2-7; TRBD1 matches at 7 bases. This CDR3 region has 16 residues. Trimming cost V 0 bases and J 2 bases; bases outside gene matches: 7. Germline V gene sequence: CDR1 LNHNV, CDR2 YYDKDF (reference sequence). The CDR3 protein is CATSRDIMGQTYEQYF. The CDR3 DNA follows: TGTGCCACCAGCAGAGATATAATGGGACAGACCTACGAGCAGTACTTC.

This clonotype was seen many times. The genes are TRBV28 and TRBJ1-1; unclear D gene. The CDR3 is 14 amino acids. V was clipped by 3 bases and J by 3 bases, with 11 bases between them. CDR1 is MDHEN, CDR2 SYDVKM, per germline. The CDR3 DNA is TGTGCCAGCAGTTTCTCGCTCGGAGACACTGAAGCTTTCTTT. Protein: CASSFSLGDTEAFF.

The chain couples TRBV20-1 to TRBJ2-5; 11 bases align to TRBD2. With 3 bases clipped from V and 2 bases from J, the junction kept 5 bases outside the gene matches. This CDR3 spans 15 amino acids. From germline, CDR1 is DFQATT and CDR2 SNEGSKA (reference sequence). The CDR3 region has the DNA TGCAGTGCTAGTTCGGCTAGCGGGGGGCAAGAGACCCAGTACTTC. Protein: CSASSASGGQETQYF.

This clonotype was detected many times. The genes are TRBV3-1 and TRBJ2-3; no clear D. V lost 4 bases, J lost 2 bases, and 16 bases lay in between. CDR3 size: 16 residues. CDR1 and CDR2 (germline): LGHDT, YNNKEL (reference sequence). The CDR3 bases are TGTGCCAGCAGCCCCCGGGCTAGGTATCCCACAGATACGCAGTATTTT. Its protein is CASSPRARYPTDTQYF.

This clonotype appeared many times. This chain uses TRBV2 with TRBJ2-6; no clear D. Trimming shortened V by 6 bases and J by 0 bases, and 12 bases separated the two germline ends. The CDR3 totals 16 residues. The germline V gene encodes CDR1 SNHLY and CDR2 FYNNEI. DNA of the CDR3: TGTGCCAGCAGCCCCCTGAGGCTCTCTGGGGCCAACGTCCTGACTTTC. Translated, it gives CASSPLRLSGANVLTF. Together with reference TRBV2 and TRBJ2-6, the CDR3 gives the full variable domain: EPEVTQTPSHQVTQMGQEVILRCVPISNHLYFYWYRQILGQKVEFLVSFYNNEISEKSEIFDDQFSVERPDGSNFTLKIRSTKLEDSAMYFCASSPLRLSGANVLTFGAGSRLTVL.

V and J are TRBV11-2 and TRBJ2-7, with TRBD1 as a possible D gene (6 bases). V lost 0 bases to trimming and J lost 3 bases, with 12 bases between them. CDR1 and CDR2 (germline): SGHAT, FQNNGV. The CDR3 spans 15 residues. CDR3 DNA sequence: TGTGCCAGCAGCTTAGATTTCGGGACATACTACGAGCAGTACTTC. Translating gives CASSLDFGTYYEQYF. Complete variable domain (other parts from reference TRBV11-2 and TRBJ2-7): EAGVAQSPRYKIIEKRQSVAFWCNPISGHATLYWYQQILGQGPKLLIQFQNNGVVDDSQLPKDRFSAERLKGVDSTLKIQPAKLEDSAVYLCASSLDFGTYYEQYFGPGTRLTVT.

This clonotype was recorded at least ten times. This chain joins TRBV27 and TRBJ1-4; TRBD1 matches at 7 bases. CDR1 MNHEY and CDR2 SMNVEV come from the germline V gene (reference sequence). The CDR3 length is 13 residues. The ends lost 5 bases at V and 7 bases at J; junction bases unmatched: 4. This chain's CDR3 is CASSPRGGEKLFF. CDR3 DNA: TGTGCCAGCAGTCCCAGGGGGGGTGAAAAACTGTTTTTT.

This clonotype appeared a single time. V and J are TRBV28 and TRBJ1-2; 9 bases match TRBD1. The CDR3 sequence is 15 residues long. Germline lookup yields CDR1 MDHEN and CDR2 SYDVKM. The V and J ends lost 6 bases and 4 bases, in that order; junction bases with no gene match: 9. In DNA, the CDR3 is TGTGCCAGCAGGACCGGGACAGGGATTTCCTATGGCTACACCTTC. It specifies CASRTGTGISYGYTF.

The J gene is TRBJ2-2, the V gene TRBV12-3 or TRBV12-4, with 9 nucleotides matching TRBD1. Germline trimming cut 10 bases from V and 3 bases from J; bases unmatched to any gene: 3. The CDR3 is made up of 13 amino acids. CDR3 sequence (DNA): TGTGCCACCCGGACAGGGGACACCGGGGAGCTGTTTTTT. This translates into CATRTGDTGELFF.

This clonotype was detected only a few times. A junction boundary mismatches the germline segment, possibly from a read error. The rearrangement uses TRBV20-1 and TRBJ2-3; D perhaps matches TRBD1 (6 bases). This CDR3 is 14 amino acids long. Germline loops: CDR1 DFQATT, CDR2 SNEGSKA (reference sequence). This CDR3 is CNARDGQRTDTQYF. CDR3 sequence (DNA): TGCAATGCTAGAGATGGACAGAGGACAGATACGCAGTATTTT.

This clonotype was detected many times. The chain uses TRBV9 and TRBJ2-5, with D maybe TRBD1 (6 bases). The CDR3 extends over 17 amino acids. With 2 bases removed from V and 1 base from J, the gap between germline ends came to 18 bases. Germline CDR1 SGDLS, CDR2 YYNGEE. The chain's CDR3 is CASSVGPGARSQETQYF. In DNA, the CDR3 is TGTGCCAGCAGCGTCGGACCAGGGGCCAGATCCCAAGAGACCCAGTACTTC.

In its sample, this clonotype was seen many times. V and J are TRBV5-8 and TRBJ2-7; TRBD2 matches at 8 bases. CDR1 is SGHTS, CDR2 YDEGEE, per germline. V shed 0 bases and J 2 bases; nucleotides not matched to a gene: 4. The CDR3 is 15 amino acids. This CDR3 reads CASSLVAGGTYEQYF. The CDR3 nucleotides are TGTGCCAGCAGCTTGGTTGCGGGAGGAACCTACGAGCAGTACTTC.

In this sample, this clonotype turned up many times. CDR3 DNA sequence: TGTGCCAGCAGCTTCAGCCACACTGAAGCTTTCTTT. This codes for CASSFSHTEAFF. This chain links TRBV14 with TRBJ1-1, with D hard to call. The germline V gene has CDR1 SGHDN and CDR2 FVKESK. The CDR3 covers 12 residues. The V gene lost 5 bases and the J gene lost 3 bases, with 7 bases spanning the gap.